This paragraph covers one T cell receptor (beta chain) sequence. This sample stems from a study of T cell changes during pregnancy in multiple sclerosis. TCRdb keeps only in-frame clones here, not all; method: immunoSEQ multiplex PCR. The table lists roughly 38,000 clones, about 90% of them singletons. Trimming left V 2 bases short and J 6 bases short, with 13 bases between. This CDR3 has 14 amino acids. Per the germline V gene, CDR1 is SEHNR and CDR2 is FQNEAQ (reference sequence). This sequence was found in a female donor in good health, enrolled as a control in a pregnancy study. The V and J genes are TRBV7-9 and TRBJ1-1; a possible D gene is TRBD1 (5 bases). Specimen: CD4+ T cells from peripheral blood mononuclear cells, collected in the second trimester of pregnancy. The CDR3 loop reads CASSLKGGGAEAFF. Written as DNA, the CDR3 is TGTGCCAGCAGCTTAAAGGGCGGGGGGGCTGAAGCTTTCTTT.